The entry that follows covers one T cell receptor (beta chain) sequence. No antigen is known for it. As the CDR3 is not closed by the conserved phenylalanine or tryptophan, this likely results from a read error. The naive CD8 fraction comprised CD45RO-negative cells positively selected for CCR7 and excluded terminally differentiated effector memory CD45RA+ cells. Here immunoSEQ multiplex PCR was the method, and the copy in TCRdb shows in-frame clones only, minus some. The sample shows approximately 590,000 clones, over 95% of them seen only once. V was cut by 5 bases and J by 2 bases, with 7 bases left in between. CDR1 and CDR2 (germline): DFQATT, SNEGSKA (reference sequence). The CDR3 has 11 residues. The source of the sample is a study of shared clonotypes between healthy human individuals. About the study: The study used three CD4 naive, three CD4 memory, two CD8 naive and one CD8 memory plate per donor. Notes on the study in general: Larger richness was generally estimated for naive than memory subsets. What rarefaction showed was incomplete sorted-subset sequencing despite large depth. An expected dependence of interdonor clonotype sharing on sequencing depth was noted.

This rearrangement joins TRBV20-1 to TRBJ2-7; D perhaps matches TRBD2 (5 bases). Sequencing input: naive CD8+ T cells sorted from blood. The sequence was collected from a woman in her thirties in good health. Here the CDR3 DNA reads TGCAGTGCTTTAGCGCCCTACGAGCAGTACCTC. Its protein is CSALAPYEQYL.